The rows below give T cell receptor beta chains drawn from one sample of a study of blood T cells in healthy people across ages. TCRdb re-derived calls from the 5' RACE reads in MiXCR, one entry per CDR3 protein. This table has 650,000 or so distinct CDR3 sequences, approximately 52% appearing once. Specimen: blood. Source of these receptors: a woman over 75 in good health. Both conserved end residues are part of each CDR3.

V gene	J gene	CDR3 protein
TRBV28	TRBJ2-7	CASTWTGTYEQYF
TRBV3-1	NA	CASSSDTYEQYF
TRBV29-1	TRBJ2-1	CSVEGLRLYNEQFF
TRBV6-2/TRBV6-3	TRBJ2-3	CASSNRLDTQYF
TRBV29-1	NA	CSVRAGRASSETQYF
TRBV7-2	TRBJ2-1	CASGRDRVNEQFF
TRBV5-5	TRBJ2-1	CASSSLPLSAGAYNEQFF
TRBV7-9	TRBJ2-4	CASSHIMGPKNIQYF
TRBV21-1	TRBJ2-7	CASWDRGLEQYF
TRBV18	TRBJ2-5	CASSPRGTQYF
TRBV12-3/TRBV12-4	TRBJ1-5	CACSLVAGGDDQPQHF
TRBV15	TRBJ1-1	CATSREVPSDTEAFF
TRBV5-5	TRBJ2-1	CASSLPSGGEQFF
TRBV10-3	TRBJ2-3	CAISDPDSGGAMYF
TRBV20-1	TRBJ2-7	CSGKRDSYEQYF
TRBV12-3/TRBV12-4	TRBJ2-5	CASSVAGADQETQYF
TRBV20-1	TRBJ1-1	CSASFFPEAFF